These 18 T cell receptor beta chains originate from one sample sequenced in a study of cytomegalovirus exposure and HLA in healthy donors. The primer mix had 60 Vbeta and 13 Jbeta primers. Clones were read by immunoSEQ multiplex PCR, and TCRdb kept only the in-frame ones, dropping some. The data contain some 130,000 clones, 70% to 80% of them seen just once; the ten biggest clones take up 2% to 2.5%. Sequenced sample: PBMCs. Receptors originate from a man younger than 45 in good health and CMV-seronegative.

The chain recombines TRBV10-3 with TRBJ2-3; 13 positions agree with TRBD2. V lost 5 bases, J lost 2 bases, and 7 bases stayed unmatched. Germline V CDR1 and CDR2: ENHRY, SYGVKD. The length of the CDR3 is 17 residues. Here the CDR3 DNA reads TGTGCCATCAGTTTACTAGCGGGAGGGACAAACACAGATACGCAGTATTTT. Its protein is CAISLLAGGTNTDTQYF.

The chain recombines TRBV6-5 with TRBJ2-7; 7 bases fit TRBD2. This CDR3 region has 15 residues. J was trimmed by 0 bases and V by 0 bases; bases with no gene match: 2. Germline values: CDR1 MNHEY, CDR2 SVGAGI. CDR3 DNA sequence: TGTGCCAGCAGTTACTCGGGACTACTCTCCTACGAGCAGTACTTC. This codes for CASSYSGLLSYEQYF.

This clone has a single count. The chain joins TRBV28 to TRBJ2-3, with D possibly being TRBD1 (7 bases). The CDR3 extends over 14 amino acids. Trimming removed 4 bases at V and 0 bases at J, with 8 bases between. From germline, CDR1 is MDHEN and CDR2 SYDVKM. CDR3 region: CASSSGGSTDTQYF. DNA of the CDR3: TGTGCCAGCAGTTCAGGGGGGAGCACAGATACGCAGTATTTT.

This chain joins TRBV7-6 and TRBJ2-1; TRBD2 aligns across 11 bases. Germline CDR1 is SGHVS and CDR2 is FNYEAQ. The CDR3 is 16 amino acids. Germline trimming cut 5 bases from V and 5 bases from J; bases unmatched to any gene: 8. CDR3 DNA: TGTGCCAGCAGCGCACCAGGGACTAGCGGTCACAATGAGCAGTTCTTC. Its translation: CASSAPGTSGHNEQFF.

The V gene is TRBV5-1, the J gene TRBJ2-2; 7 bases agree with TRBD1. V lost 4 bases to trimming and J lost 1 base; unmatched junction nucleotides: 4. The CDR3 runs 15 residues. CDR1 is SGHRS and CDR2 is YFSETQ in the germline V gene. For the CDR3, the DNA is TGCGCCAGCAGCCCGTGGACAGGGAACACCGGGGAGCTGTTTTTT. Translated, it gives CASSPWTGNTGELFF.

The V and J genes are TRBV27 and TRBJ2-7; possible D gene TRBD2, 5 bases. CDR1 is MNHEY and CDR2 is SMNVEV in the germline V gene (reference sequence). This CDR3 has 18 residues. Trimming cost V 4 bases and J 1 base, with 23 bases left between them. CDR3 in DNA: TGTGCCAGCAGTTCCCGTTCCCCAAGCGGCCACGAGTCCTACGAGCAGTACTTC. Translating it yields CASSSRSPSGHESYEQYF.

Only one count was recorded for this clone. The J gene is TRBJ2-5, the V gene TRBV10-1; perhaps TRBD2 as D (6 bases). Germline lookup yields CDR1 WNHNN and CDR2 SYGVQD (reference sequence). This CDR3 region has 16 residues. V was shortened by 9 bases and J by 3 bases, with 23 bases between the two germline ends. CDR3 residues: CARYRDSAGFEETQYF. The CDR3 DNA follows: TGCGCCAGATACCGAGATTCGGCGGGGTTCGAAGAGACCCAGTACTTC.

The chain recombines TRBV29-1 with TRBJ2-1, with D hard to call. CDR1 and CDR2 from the germline V gene are SQVTM and ANQGSEA. This CDR3 has 11 amino acids. Trimming took off 6 bases at V and 7 bases at J, with 10 bases between the two ends. The CDR3 loop reads CSVSVLNEQFF. The CDR3 DNA follows: TGCAGCGTATCGGTCCTGAATGAGCAGTTCTTC.

The chain employs TRBV7-3 and TRBJ2-2; 9 bases agree with TRBD2. The CDR3 length is 18 residues. Germline V gene data show CDR1 as SGHTA and CDR2 as FQGTGA. V was clipped by 5 bases and J by 5 bases; unmatched bases: 15. The CDR3, as DNA: TGTGCCAGCAGCAGAAACGCGCTCGGAGCGGGAGGTACCGGGGAGCTGTTTTTT. It encodes CASSRNALGAGGTGELFF.

The gene calls are TRBV19 and TRBJ2-1; D remains unclear. CDR1 is LNHDA and CDR2 is SQIVND in the germline V gene (reference sequence). With 3 bases removed from V and 10 bases from J, the gap between germline ends came to 10 bases. This CDR3 spans 12 amino acids. The CDR3 DNA sequence: TGTGCCAGTAGTATTGGCCACACCGAGCAGTTCTTC. As protein: CASSIGHTEQFF. The full variable domain, with the rest looked up from reference TRBV19 and TRBJ2-1, is DGGITQSPKYLFRKEGQNVTLSCEQNLNHDAMYWYRQDPGQGLRLIYYSQIVNDFQKGDIAEGYSVSREKKESFPLTVTSAQKNPTAFYLCASSIGHTEQFFGPGTRLTVL.

The chain is built from TRBV6-1 and TRBJ1-3, with D unclear. V lost 1 base to trimming and J lost 4 bases, with 5 bases between them. The CDR3 covers 13 residues. In germline, CDR1 is MNHNS, CDR2 SASEGT. The CDR3, as DNA: TGTGCCAGCAGTGAAGAACTGGGAAACACCATATATTTT. Encoded protein: CASSEELGNTIYF.

CDR3 loop: CASSQGLAGGLGWTDTQYF. The DNA of the CDR3 is TGCGCCAGCAGCCAAGGGCTAGCGGGAGGCCTTGGGTGGACAGATACGCAGTATTTT. This rearrangement joins TRBV4-1 to TRBJ2-3; 11 positions agree with TRBD2. CDR1 is MGHRA, CDR2 YSYEKL, per germline. CDR3 length equals 19 residues. Unmatched junction bases numbered 12, after V lost 1 base and J lost 3 bases.

V gene TRBV27 combines with J gene TRBJ2-1; 7 bases are shared with TRBD1. The V gene's germline CDR1 is MNHEY and CDR2 SMNVEV (reference sequence). V lost 4 bases to trimming and J lost 8 bases; unmatched junction nucleotides: 11. This CDR3 region has 15 residues. In nucleotides, the CDR3 is TGTGCCAGCAGTTCACGACAGGGTGGCGGCGATGAGCAGTTCTTC. Its protein is CASSSRQGGGDEQFF.

The V call is TRBV12-5, the J call TRBJ1-3; maybe TRBD1 (6 bases). Trimming left V 6 bases short and J 1 base short, with 19 bases between. The germline CDR1 and CDR2 sequences are LGHNT and FRNRAP. The CDR3 contains 17 residues. The CDR3 DNA reads as TGTGCTAGTGGCCTGAAAGGGGGGGGTCGGTCTGGAAACACCATATATTTT. Encoded protein: CASGLKGGGRSGNTIYF.

This clone was seen once. J is TRBJ2-4 and V is TRBV2; D is perhaps TRBD1 (7 bases). CDR1 is SNHLY and CDR2 is FYNNEI in the germline V gene. The length of the CDR3 is 17 residues. Deletions cut 6 bases from V and 2 bases from J, with 20 bases between. Here the CDR3 DNA reads TGTGCCAGCAGGCCCCGGTGGCAGGGGGGTTCCAAAAACATTCAGTACTTC. This codes for CASRPRWQGGSKNIQYF.

The genes are TRBV5-5 and TRBJ2-7; D may be TRBD1 (5 bases). Trimming removed 4 bases at V and 5 bases at J, with 13 bases between. The germline V gene encodes CDR1 SGHKS and CDR2 YYEKEE (reference sequence). The CDR3 spans 13 residues. CDR3 in DNA: TGTGCCAGCAGCCGGAGCTTGGGGCACGAGCAGTACTTC. The encoded protein is CASSRSLGHEQYF.

The rearrangement uses TRBV12-2 and TRBJ2-7; the listed D gene, TRBD2, was not tested against the DNA. TRBV12-2 is a documented pseudogene. CDR3 length: 16 amino acids. The CDR3 bases are TGTGCAAGTCGCTTAGTAGCGGGAATAGGAGTCTACGAGCAGTACTTC. Encoded protein: CASRLVAGIGVYEQYF.

This rearrangement joins TRBV2 to TRBJ1-5; 10 bases align to TRBD1. This CDR3 has 15 residues. Losses at the gene ends were 8 bases for V and 3 bases for J; bases not matched to a gene: 7. CDR1 SNHLY and CDR2 FYNNEI come from the germline V gene. The CDR3 coding sequence is TGTGCCAGCCGACCGACAGGGGGCACCAATCAGCCCCAGCATTTT. It specifies CASRPTGGTNQPQHF.